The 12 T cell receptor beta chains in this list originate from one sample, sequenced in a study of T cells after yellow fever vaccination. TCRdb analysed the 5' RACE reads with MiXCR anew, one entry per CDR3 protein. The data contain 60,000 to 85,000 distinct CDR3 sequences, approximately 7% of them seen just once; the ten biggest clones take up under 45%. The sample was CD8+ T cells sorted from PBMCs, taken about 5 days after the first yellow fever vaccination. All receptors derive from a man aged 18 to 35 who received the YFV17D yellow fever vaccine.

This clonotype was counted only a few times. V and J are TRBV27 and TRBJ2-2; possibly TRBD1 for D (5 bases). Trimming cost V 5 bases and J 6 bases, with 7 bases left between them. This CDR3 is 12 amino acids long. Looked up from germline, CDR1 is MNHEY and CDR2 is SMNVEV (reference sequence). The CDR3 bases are TGTGCCAGCAGTCAAGGGGCCGGGGAGCTGTTTTTT. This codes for CASSQGAGELFF.

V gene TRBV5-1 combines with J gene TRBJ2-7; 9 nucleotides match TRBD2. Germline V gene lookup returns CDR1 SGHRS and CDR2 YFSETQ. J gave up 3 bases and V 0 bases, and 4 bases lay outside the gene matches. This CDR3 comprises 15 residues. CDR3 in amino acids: CASSLASSGNYEQYV. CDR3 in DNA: TGCGCCAGCAGCTTGGCCTCTAGCGGGAACTACGAGCAGTACGTC.

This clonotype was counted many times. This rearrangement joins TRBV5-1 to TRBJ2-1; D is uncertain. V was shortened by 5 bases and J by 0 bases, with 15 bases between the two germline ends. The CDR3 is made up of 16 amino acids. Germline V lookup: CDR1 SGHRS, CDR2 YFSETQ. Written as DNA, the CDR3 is TGCGCCAGCAGGGATAGGTCCCTAAGCTCCTACAATGAGCAGTTCTTC. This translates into CASRDRSLSSYNEQFF.

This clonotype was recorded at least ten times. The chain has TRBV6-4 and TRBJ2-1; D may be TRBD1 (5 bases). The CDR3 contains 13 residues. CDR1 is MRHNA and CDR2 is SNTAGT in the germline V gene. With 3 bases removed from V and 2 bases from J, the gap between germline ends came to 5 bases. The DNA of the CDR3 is TGTGCCAGCAGTGAGGACACCTACAATGAGCAGTTCTTC. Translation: CASSEDTYNEQFF.

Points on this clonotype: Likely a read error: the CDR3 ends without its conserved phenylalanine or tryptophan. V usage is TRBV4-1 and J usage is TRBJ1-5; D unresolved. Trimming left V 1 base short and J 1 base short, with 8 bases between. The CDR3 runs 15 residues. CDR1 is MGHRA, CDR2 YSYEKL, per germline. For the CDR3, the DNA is TGCGCCAGCAGCCAAGTTATACAGAGCAATCAGCCCCAGCATTCT. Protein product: CASSQVIQSNQPQHS.

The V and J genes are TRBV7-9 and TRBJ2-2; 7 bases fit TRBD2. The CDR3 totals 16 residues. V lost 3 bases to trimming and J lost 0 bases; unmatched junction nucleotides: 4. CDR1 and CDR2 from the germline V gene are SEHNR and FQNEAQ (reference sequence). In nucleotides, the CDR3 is TGTGCCAGCAGCTTCAGCGGGACTACGAACACCGGGGAGCTGTTTTTT. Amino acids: CASSFSGTTNTGELFF.

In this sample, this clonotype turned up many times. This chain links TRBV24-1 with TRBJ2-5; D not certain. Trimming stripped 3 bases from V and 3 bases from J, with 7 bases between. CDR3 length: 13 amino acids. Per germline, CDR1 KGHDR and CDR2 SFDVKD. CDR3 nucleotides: TGTGCCACCAGTGATGTGGCCGAAGAGACCCAGTACTTC. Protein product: CATSDVAEETQYF.

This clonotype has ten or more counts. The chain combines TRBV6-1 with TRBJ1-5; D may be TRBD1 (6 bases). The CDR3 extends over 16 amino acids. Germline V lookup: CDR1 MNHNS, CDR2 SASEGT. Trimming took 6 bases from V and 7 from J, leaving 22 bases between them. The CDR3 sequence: CASSFEPPGEGQPQHF. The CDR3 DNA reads TGTGCCAGCAGCTTCGAACCCCCAGGGGAAGGACAGCCCCAGCATTTT.

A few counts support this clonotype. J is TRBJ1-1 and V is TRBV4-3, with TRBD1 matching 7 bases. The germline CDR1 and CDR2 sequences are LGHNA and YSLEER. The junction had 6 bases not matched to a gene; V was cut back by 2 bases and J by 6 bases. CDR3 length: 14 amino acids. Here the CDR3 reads CASSQKTGFPEAFF. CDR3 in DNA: TGCGCCAGCAGCCAAAAGACAGGGTTCCCTGAAGCTTTCTTT.

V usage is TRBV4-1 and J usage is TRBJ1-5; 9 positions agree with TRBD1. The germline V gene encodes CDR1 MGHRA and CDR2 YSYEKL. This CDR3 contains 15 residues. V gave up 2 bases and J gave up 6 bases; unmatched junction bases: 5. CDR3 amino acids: CASSQRTGASQPQHF. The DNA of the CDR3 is TGCGCCAGCAGCCAAAGGACAGGGGCGAGTCAGCCCCAGCATTTT.

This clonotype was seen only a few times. The CDR3, as DNA: TGTGCCAGTAGTATAAAGGGAAGTTACGAGCAGTACTTC. As protein: CASSIKGSYEQYF. The rearrangement joins TRBV19 to TRBJ2-7; unclear D gene. CDR3 length equals 13 residues. The V end lost 2 bases, the J end lost 4 bases, and 9 bases lay between the germline ends. The germline V gene has CDR1 LNHDA and CDR2 SQIVND (reference sequence).

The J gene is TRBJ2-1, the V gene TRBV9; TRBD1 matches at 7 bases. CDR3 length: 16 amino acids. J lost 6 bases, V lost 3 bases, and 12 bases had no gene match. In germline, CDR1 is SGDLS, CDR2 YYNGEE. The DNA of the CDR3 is TGTGCCAGCAGCGAGCCCCGGGACAGCCACGCCAATGAGCAGTTCTTC. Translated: CASSEPRDSHANEQFF.